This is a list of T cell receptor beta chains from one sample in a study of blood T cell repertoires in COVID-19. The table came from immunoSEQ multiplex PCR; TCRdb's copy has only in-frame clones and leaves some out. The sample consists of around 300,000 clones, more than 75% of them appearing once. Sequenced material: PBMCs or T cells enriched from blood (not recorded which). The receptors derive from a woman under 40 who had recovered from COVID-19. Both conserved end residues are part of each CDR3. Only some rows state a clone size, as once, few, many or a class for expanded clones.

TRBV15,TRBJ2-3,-,CATSSWGEEDTQYF
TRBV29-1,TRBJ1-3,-,CSVVNRVGGNTIYF
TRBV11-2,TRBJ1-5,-,CASSLMTGQPQHF
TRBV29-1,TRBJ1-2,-,CSVVDRAPFGYTF
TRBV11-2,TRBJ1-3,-,CASNWGGNNGNTIYF
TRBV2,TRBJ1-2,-,CASVRGPTF
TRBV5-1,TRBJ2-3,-,CASSPDYRGTDTQYF
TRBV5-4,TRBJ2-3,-,CASSPSSLDPDTQYF
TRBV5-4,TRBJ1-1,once,CASSHPLGGGNTEAFF
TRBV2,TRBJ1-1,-,CASSNTVRLNTEAFF
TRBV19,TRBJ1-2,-,CASKEESYGYTF
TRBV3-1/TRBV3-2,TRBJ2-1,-,CASSQGRQGWYEQFF
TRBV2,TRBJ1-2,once,CASTSGSWGVAGYTF
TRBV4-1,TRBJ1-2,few,CASSPQPTRFDRRTYGYTF
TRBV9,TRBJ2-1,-,CASGGMGRYNEQFF
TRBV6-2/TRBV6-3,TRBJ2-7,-,CASSYRDEQYF